What follows describes a single T cell receptor (beta chain). Its antigen is still unknown. The CDR3 extends over 15 amino acids. CDR1 is ENHRY and CDR2 is SYGVKD in the germline V gene. V was clipped by 6 bases and J by 3 bases; unmatched bases: 6. This sample stems from a study of T cells in localized non-small cell lung cancer. General observations from the study: The highest T cell clonality was in uninvolved adjacent lung, above tumor.

The repertoire was sequenced with immunoSEQ multiplex PCR; TCRdb's copy has only in-frame clones and lacks some. The sample contains 100,000 to 150,000 clones, roughly 90% of which appear only once. The V call is TRBV10-3, the J call TRBJ1-2, with 11 bases lining up with TRBD1. The sample in question was peripheral blood, obtained before any cancer treatment. This TCR was sampled from a female donor aged 60 or older with stage I lung adenocarcinoma. The CDR3 here is CAIRDRGRDDYGYTF. For the CDR3, the DNA is TGTGCCATCAGGGACAGGGGGCGCGATGACTATGGCTACACCTTC.